Listed here are 24 T cell receptor beta chains from one sample, sequenced in a study of T cell responses to AZD1222 COVID-19 vaccine. The data were produced by immunoSEQ multiplex PCR, yet TCRdb's version contains in-frame clones alone and is incomplete. The data hold about 150,000 clones, with 85% to 95% observed a single time. This specimen was peripheral blood, taken 28 days after the second AZD1222 dose. These receptors all stem from an adult who received the AZD1222 COVID-19 vaccine.

The chain recombines TRBV7-9 with TRBJ1-2, with D maybe TRBD1 (5 bases). The CDR3 runs to 14 residues. The germline gives CDR1 SEHNR, CDR2 FQNEAQ (reference sequence). V lost 5 bases and J 8 bases, leaving 18 bases between the germline ends. CDR3 DNA: TGTGCCAGCAGCCCAGGCCAGGGTCTGTGGGGCTACACCTTC. Its protein is CASSPGQGLWGYTF.

The table lists this clone with a count of one. The rearrangement joins TRBV27 to TRBJ1-2; D is unclear. The CDR3 is 14 amino acids. Looked up from germline, CDR1 is MNHEY and CDR2 is SMNVEV (reference sequence). Trimming removed 6 bases from V and 1 base from J, with 12 bases in between. The DNA of the CDR3 is TGTGCCAGCAGGTCCCCCGGGAGTAACTATGGCTACACCTTC. Its translation: CASRSPGSNYGYTF.

The J gene is TRBJ2-1, the V gene TRBV27; D ambiguous. The germline gives CDR1 MNHEY, CDR2 SMNVEV (reference sequence). The CDR3 has 13 residues. Deletions cut 4 bases from V and 5 bases from J, with 9 bases between. The CDR3 bases are TGTGCCAGCAGTTCCCCCGTCAACAATGAGCAGTTCTTC. As protein: CASSSPVNNEQFF.

The chain combines TRBV19 with TRBJ1-5; the D gene is possibly TRBD1 (6 bases). Trimming cost V 2 bases and J 3 bases, with 14 bases left between them. Germline V gene lookup returns CDR1 LNHDA and CDR2 SQIVND (reference sequence). The CDR3 consists of 16 residues. The CDR3 loop is CASSIKAAGANQPQHF. CDR3 DNA sequence: TGTGCCAGTAGTATAAAGGCGGCAGGGGCCAATCAGCCCCAGCATTTT.

The chain employs TRBV24-1 and TRBJ2-2; 8 positions match TRBD2. CDR1 is KGHDR and CDR2 is SFDVKD in the germline V gene. The V gene end was trimmed by 6 bases and the J gene end by 6 bases; junction bases not matched to a gene: 5. The CDR3 runs to 14 residues. The CDR3 DNA sequence: TGTGCCACCAGTAGCGGGGGCCGGCCCGGGGAGCTGTTTTTT. Protein product: CATSSGGRPGELFF.

This chain uses TRBV4-2 with TRBJ1-1; D unresolved. The CDR3 runs to 14 residues. CDR1 LGHNA and CDR2 YNFKEQ come from the germline V gene. Between the trimmed V and J ends, which lost 1 base and 7 bases, there was a span of 13 bases. The DNA of the CDR3 is TGTGCCAGCAGCCAAGTGACCGACGGCCTTGAAGCTTTCTTT. It is translated as CASSQVTDGLEAFF.

The chain has TRBV18 and TRBJ1-1; D gene unclear. Germline CDR1 and CDR2: KGHSH and LQKENI. Trimming stripped 5 bases from V and 1 base from J, with 5 bases between. The CDR3 consists of 12 residues. This chain's CDR3 is CASSKGNTEAFF. The CDR3 coding sequence is TGTGCCAGCTCAAAGGGGAACACTGAAGCTTTCTTT.

The V call is TRBV7-3, the J call TRBJ2-6; tentative D call: TRBD1 (5 bases). Germline V gene sequence: CDR1 SGHTA, CDR2 FQGTGA. V dropped 3 bases and J dropped 2 bases, with 11 bases sitting between them. This CDR3 spans 16 amino acids. In nucleotides, the CDR3 is TGTGCCAGCAGCTTTCGATCAGGGACTGGGGCCAACGTCCTGACTTTC. Residues: CASSFRSGTGANVLTF.

Here the CDR3 reads CAYSATVTEAFF. The CDR3 DNA reads TGTGCCTATAGCGCAACGGTCACTGAAGCTTTCTTT. The chain uses TRBV30 and TRBJ1-1; D is undetermined. V was pared by 7 bases and J by 4 bases, with 13 bases between. The CDR3 runs 12 residues. CDR1 is GTSNPN, CDR2 SVGIG, per germline (reference sequence).

Only one count was recorded for this clone. The chain combines TRBV27 with TRBJ1-4; D unclear. CDR1 MNHEY and CDR2 SMNVEV come from the germline V gene (reference sequence). This CDR3 spans 14 amino acids. V was trimmed by 5 bases and J by 8 bases, leaving 15 bases between them. The DNA for the CDR3 is TGTGCCAGCAGTGACTGGACCGGAGGGGAAAAACTGTTTTTT. As protein: CASSDWTGGEKLFF. The full variable domain, its missing parts supplied by reference TRBV27 and TRBJ1-4, is EAQVTQNPRYLITVTGKKLTVTCSQNMNHEYMSWYRQDPGLGLRQIYYSMNVEVTDKGDVPEGYKVSRKEKRNFPLILESPSPNQTSLYFCASSDWTGGEKLFFGSGTQLSVL.

This clone was seen more than once but under ten times. V usage is TRBV7-2 and J usage is TRBJ2-7, with 12 bases fitting TRBD2. The CDR3 runs to 16 residues. Germline lookup yields CDR1 SGHTA and CDR2 FQGNSA. Germline trimming cut 1 base from V and 3 bases from J; bases unmatched to any gene: 4. The CDR3 DNA reads as TGTGCCAGCAGCTTAGGTCGACTAGCGGGAGTCTACGAGCAGTACTTC. Its protein is CASSLGRLAGVYEQYF.

This chain links TRBV15 with TRBJ1-5; perhaps TRBD1 as D (6 bases). CDR3 length: 15 residues. The germline CDR1 and CDR2 sequences are LNHNV and YYDKDF (reference sequence). Trimming took 5 bases from V and 1 from J, leaving 12 bases between them. CDR3 region: CATSSRGQSNQPQHF. CDR3 sequence (DNA): TGTGCCACCAGCTCCCGGGGGCAGAGCAATCAGCCCCAGCATTTT.

The V call is TRBV5-5, the J call TRBJ1-5; possible D gene TRBD1, 5 bases. Per the germline V gene, CDR1 is SGHKS and CDR2 is YYEKEE (reference sequence). This CDR3 is built from 14 residues. The ends were cut back, 0 bases at V and 5 bases at J, with 9 bases in the middle. CDR3 DNA: TGTGCCAGCAGCTTGGGTACGGGGCATCAGCCCCAGCATTTT. It codes for CASSLGTGHQPQHF.

The V and J genes are TRBV6-5 and TRBJ1-4; D gene ambiguous. Germline CDR1 is MNHEY and CDR2 is SVGAGI. The CDR3 runs 12 residues. V was pared by 8 bases and J by 0 bases, with 4 bases between. The CDR3 sequence is CASGSTNEKLFF. The CDR3 DNA is TGTGCCAGCGGCTCAACTAATGAAAAACTGTTTTTT.

V and J are TRBV19 and TRBJ2-3; 7 bases line up with TRBD2. Germline V lookup: CDR1 LNHDA, CDR2 SQIVND (reference sequence). There are 14 residues in the CDR3. J was trimmed by 6 bases and V by 3 bases; bases with no gene match: 6. CDR3 sequence: CASSIERGGDTQYF. CDR3 nucleotide sequence: TGTGCCAGTAGTATTGAGCGGGGAGGTGATACGCAGTATTTT.

This rearrangement joins TRBV18 to TRBJ2-2, with D possibly being TRBD1 (5 bases). The CDR3 runs to 16 residues. V was cut by 2 bases and J by 1 base, with 11 bases left in between. The germline gives CDR1 KGHSH, CDR2 LQKENI. CDR3 DNA: TGTGCCAGCTCACCAGGGGCCCCGGGGAACACCGGGGAGCTGTTTTTT. It is translated as CASSPGAPGNTGELFF.

Of note for this clone: Other DNA sequences in this sample translate to the same CDR3. The chain's CDR3 is CASSLGQGLYGYTF. In nucleotides, the CDR3 is TGTGCCAGCAGCTTGGGGCAGGGACTCTATGGCTACACCTTC. This sequence joins TRBV5-6 and TRBJ1-2; possibly TRBD1 for D (5 bases). The CDR3 loop spans 14 amino acids. The V gene's germline CDR1 is SGHDT and CDR2 YYEEEE. Trimming removed 0 bases at V and 4 bases at J, with 10 bases between.

The gene calls are TRBV29-1 and TRBJ2-1; possibly TRBD1 or TRBD2 for D (5 bases each). Trimming removed 3 bases at V and 1 base at J, with 10 bases between. The CDR3 length is 14 residues. The germline CDR1 and CDR2 sequences are SQVTM and ANQGSEA. The CDR3 sequence: CSVEGRLSYNEQFF. The CDR3 DNA sequence: TGCAGCGTTGAGGGACGGTTATCCTACAATGAGCAGTTCTTC.

The genes are TRBV6-5 and TRBJ1-1; 7 bases are shared with TRBD1. Losses at the gene ends were 5 bases for V and 5 bases for J; bases not matched to a gene: 8. The CDR3 is 14 residues long. From germline, CDR1 is MNHEY and CDR2 SVGAGI. The CDR3 loop is CASSQRDRGTEAFF. CDR3 coding DNA: TGTGCCAGCAGTCAAAGGGACAGAGGAACTGAAGCTTTCTTT.

The chain recombines TRBV12-3 or TRBV12-4 with TRBJ1-1; D ambiguous. The CDR3 has 13 amino acids. Trimming removed 3 bases from V and 11 bases from J, with 16 bases in between. The CDR3, as DNA: TGTGCCAGCAGTTTTTCCTCGAATCCCCGGGCTTTCTTT. It is translated as CASSFSSNPRAFF.

This clone showed up just once. This chain joins TRBV3-1 (or the pseudogene TRBV3-2) and TRBJ2-3; the D is unclear. This CDR3 spans 15 amino acids. V lost 3 bases, J lost 2 bases, and 12 bases lay in between. In germline, CDR1 is LGHDT, CDR2 YNNKEL (reference sequence). CDR3 in DNA: TGTGCCAGCAGCCATACTCGAACCTTCACAGATACGCAGTATTTT. It specifies CASSHTRTFTDTQYF.

The V call is TRBV5-1, the J call TRBJ2-7, with no clear D. Trimming took off 3 bases at V and 5 bases at J, with 27 bases between the two ends. CDR3 length: 18 amino acids. From germline, CDR1 is SGHRS and CDR2 YFSETQ. The CDR3 DNA sequence: TGCGCCAGCAGCTCCTTGAAGGCTGGTACTACGTTCTTCCACGAGCAGTACTTC. Translation gives CASSSLKAGTTFFHEQYF.

The rearrangement links TRBV30 to TRBJ1-5; 11 bases map to TRBD1. There are 13 residues in the CDR3. From germline, CDR1 is GTSNPN and CDR2 SVGIG (reference sequence). Germline trimming cut 1 base from V and 7 bases from J; bases unmatched to any gene: 0. This CDR3 is CAWSGTGGQPQHF. As DNA, the CDR3 is TGTGCCTGGAGTGGGACAGGGGGCCAGCCCCAGCATTTT.

The chain combines TRBV18 with TRBJ2-2, with 9 positions matching TRBD1. The V segment lost 4 bases and the J segment 7 bases; nucleotides outside the gene matches: 10. Germline V gene sequence: CDR1 KGHSH, CDR2 LQKENI. The CDR3 sequence is 16 residues long. CDR3 protein: CASSRETGGAVGELFF. The DNA of the CDR3 is TGTGCCAGCTCACGGGAAACAGGGGGCGCCGTCGGGGAGCTGTTTTTT.